These 18 T cell receptor beta chains came from one sample sequenced in a study of T cell responses to AZD1222 COVID-19 vaccine. Here immunoSEQ multiplex PCR was the method, and the copy in TCRdb shows in-frame clones only, minus some. The profile shows about 110,000 clones, almost 90% of them singletons. The input for sequencing was peripheral blood, taken on day 0 of AZD1222 vaccination. Receptor source: an adult in good health.

This clone was observed a single time. The chain joins TRBV14 to TRBJ2-7; 10 bases fit TRBD1. The CDR3 has 17 amino acids. V lost 4 bases and J lost 4; bases outside the gene matches: 13. Looked up from germline, CDR1 is SGHDN and CDR2 is FVKESK. CDR3 nucleotide sequence: TGTGCCAGCAGCCCACCAGGCAGGGACAGGGGCTCGTACGAGCAGTACTTC. Protein product: CASSPPGRDRGSYEQYF.

CDR3 in DNA: TGTGCCAGCATTAAGGGTCTCGACGAGCAGTACTTC. It is translated as CASIKGLDEQYF. The chain has TRBV28 and TRBJ2-7; D remains ambiguous. V lost 7 bases and J lost 5, with 12 bases in between. Germline V gene lookup returns CDR1 MDHEN and CDR2 SYDVKM. There are 12 residues in the CDR3.

The V call is TRBV5-1, the J call TRBJ2-1, with 8 nucleotides matching TRBD2. Germline CDR1 reads SGHRS; CDR2 reads YFSETQ. V lost 6 bases, J lost 6 bases, and 11 bases stayed unmatched. This CDR3 has 15 amino acids. The CDR3 nucleotides read TGCGCCAGCACAGACAGCGGGGGATCGGGCAATGAGCAGTTCTTC. This gives the protein CASTDSGGSGNEQFF.

The chain uses TRBV19 and TRBJ2-1, with 10 positions matching TRBD1. This CDR3 is 14 amino acids long. V shed 3 bases, J shed 6 bases, and the junction held 2 bases outside the gene matches. Germline CDR1 reads LNHDA; CDR2 reads SQIVND (reference sequence). The CDR3 coding sequence is TGTGCCAGTAGTATGGGGGACAGGGGCAATGAGCAGTTCTTC. Translation gives CASSMGDRGNEQFF.

V gene TRBV6-6 combines with J gene TRBJ2-7, with TRBD1 as a possible D gene (6 bases). In germline, CDR1 is MNHNY, CDR2 SVGAGI (reference sequence). The CDR3 loop spans 13 amino acids. V was cut by 5 bases and J by 4 bases, with 12 bases left in between. The CDR3: CASSTTGPYEQYF. CDR3 sequence (DNA): TGTGCCAGCAGTACGACAGGCCCATACGAGCAGTACTTC.

This clone has just one count. The genes are TRBV12-5 and TRBJ2-2; D uncertain. This CDR3 comprises 17 residues. From germline, CDR1 is LGHNT and CDR2 FRNRAP. The V end lost 0 bases, the J end lost 0 bases, and 11 bases lay between the germline ends. DNA for the CDR3: TGTGCTAGTGGTTTGGTATACGTGGCAGCGAACACCGGGGAGCTGTTTTTT. Translation gives CASGLVYVAANTGELFF.

J is TRBJ2-3 and V is TRBV7-9; unclear D gene. Germline CDR1 reads SEHNR; CDR2 reads FQNEAQ (reference sequence). V was trimmed by 8 bases and J by 2 bases, leaving 5 bases between them. The CDR3 contains 11 residues. Written as DNA, the CDR3 is TGTGCCAGCGGCCACACAGATACGCAGTATTTT. Its protein is CASGHTDTQYF.

This chain uses TRBV7-9 with TRBJ1-1; D gene unclear. Per germline, CDR1 SEHNR and CDR2 FQNEAQ (reference sequence). This CDR3 has 15 residues. V shed 2 bases and J shed 4 bases, with 14 bases lying between them. In DNA, the CDR3 is TGTGCCAGCAGCTTATCTTCGATGCAGGCCACTGAAGCTTTCTTT. It translates to CASSLSSMQATEAFF.

The V gene is TRBV4-1, the J gene TRBJ1-3; TRBD1 agrees at 8 bases. CDR1 and CDR2 (germline): MGHRA, YSYEKL. Germline trimming cut 3 bases from V and 5 bases from J; bases unmatched to any gene: 6. The CDR3 is made up of 15 amino acids. CDR3 protein: CASSQSDRVRNTIYF. The CDR3 DNA reads TGCGCCAGCAGCCAGTCGGACAGGGTGAGAAACACCATATATTTT.

This clone was seen once. The chain uses TRBV19 and TRBJ2-3; 7 bases fit TRBD2. The CDR3 is 16 amino acids. Germline trimming cut 3 bases from V and 7 bases from J; bases unmatched to any gene: 13. Germline CDR1 is LNHDA and CDR2 is SQIVND (reference sequence). The CDR3 region is CASSIEGGSGLYTQYF. The CDR3 DNA is TGTGCCAGTAGTATCGAGGGAGGGTCGGGACTGTATACGCAGTATTTT.

On this clone itself: Additional DNA sequences in this sample encode the identical CDR3. This chain links TRBV5-1 with TRBJ1-4; 10 positions match TRBD1. J was trimmed by 5 bases and V by 0 bases; bases with no gene match: 4. The CDR3 runs to 16 residues. CDR1 is SGHRS, CDR2 YFSETQ, per germline. This CDR3 is CASSLGQGARNEKLFF. CDR3 nucleotides: TGCGCCAGCAGCTTGGGACAGGGGGCTCGAAATGAAAAACTGTTTTTT.

The chain is built from TRBV18 and TRBJ1-2; TRBD1 might be the D (5 bases). This CDR3 contains 14 residues. CDR1 KGHSH and CDR2 LQKENI come from the germline V gene. The germline V and J ends were trimmed by 3 bases and 2 bases, with 10 bases remaining between them. The DNA for the CDR3 is TGTGCCAGCTCACCGCCCGGGACCAACTATGGCTACACCTTC. Its protein product is CASSPPGTNYGYTF.

This chain uses TRBV28 with TRBJ1-2; no reliable D call. V was pared by 3 bases and J by 8 bases, with 13 bases between. Germline assignment: CDR1 MDHEN and CDR2 SYDVKM. CDR3 length: 13 residues. CDR3 in amino acids: CASSFPSVSGYTF. The CDR3 DNA reads TGTGCCAGCAGTTTCCCCTCGGTAAGCGGCTACACCTTC.

The chain uses TRBV2 and TRBJ2-2; TRBD2 aligns across 8 bases. This CDR3 comprises 15 residues. Germline CDR1 SNHLY, CDR2 FYNNEI. V gave up 6 bases and J gave up 5 bases; unmatched junction bases: 8. The chain's CDR3 is CASRLGLGLTGELFF. Here the CDR3 DNA reads TGTGCCAGCAGACTGGGACTAGGGTTAACCGGGGAGCTGTTTTTT.

The rearrangement uses TRBV4-2 and TRBJ1-2; D unresolved. V lost 0 bases, J lost 4 bases, and 9 bases lay in between. CDR1 is LGHNA, CDR2 YNFKEQ, per germline. CDR3 length equals 14 residues. CDR3 sequence reads: CASSQDSGVYGYTF. The DNA of the CDR3 is TGTGCCAGCAGCCAAGATTCCGGGGTCTATGGCTACACCTTC.

The V gene is TRBV7-9, the J gene TRBJ1-1; no clear D. Germline-derived CDR1 and CDR2 are SEHNR and FQNEAQ (reference sequence). V lost 5 bases to trimming and J lost 1 base, with 8 bases between them. CDR3 length: 13 residues. Here the CDR3 reads CASSVLGNTEAFF. The CDR3 DNA is TGTGCCAGCAGCGTGTTAGGGAACACTGAAGCTTTCTTT.

This sequence joins TRBV11-3 and TRBJ2-2; D is uncertain. Germline CDR1 reads SGHNT; CDR2 reads YENEEA. V was clipped by 0 bases and J by 5 bases, with 4 bases between them. The CDR3 contains 13 residues. The CDR3 here is CASSLDLTGELFF. CDR3 sequence (DNA): TGTGCCAGCAGCTTAGATCTTACCGGGGAGCTGTTTTTT.

The chain couples TRBV3-1 (or the pseudogene TRBV3-2) to TRBJ1-1; D remains ambiguous. CDR3 length: 12 amino acids. CDR1 is LGHDT and CDR2 is YNNKEL in the germline V gene (reference sequence). V was pared by 4 bases and J by 2 bases, with 5 bases between. The CDR3 sequence is CASSLKNTEAFF. The DNA of the CDR3 is TGTGCCAGCAGCCTAAAAAACACTGAAGCTTTCTTT.